A single sample gave rise to the 25 T cell receptor beta chains below, sequenced in a study of monozygotic twins with inflammatory bowel disease. TCRdb re-called the 5' RACE reads and catalogs CDR3 proteins one per entry, DNA excluded. Recorded for this sample: about 380,000 distinct CDR3 sequences. Material: blood. The receptors were gathered from a human donor with ulcerative colitis or Crohn's disease, or a healthy co-twin of an affected twin (not recorded which).

The rearrangement links TRBV6-2 or TRBV6-3 to TRBJ2-1; the TCRdb D gene call, TRBD2, has no DNA to confirm it. The CDR3 sequence is 17 residues long. Per germline, CDR1 MNHEY and CDR2 SVGEGT. This chain's CDR3 is CASSSLAGGSSYNEQFF.

V is TRBV5-1 and J is TRBJ2-5; TCRdb outputs TRBD2, but without DNA this stays unchecked. This CDR3 has 13 residues. The V gene's germline CDR1 is SGHRS and CDR2 YFSETQ. The CDR3 sequence: CASSLEGEETQYF.

The genes are TRBV5-1 and TRBJ2-3; TCRdb reports TRBD1, a call that lacks DNA to check it against. This CDR3 has 14 residues. Per germline, CDR1 SGHRS and CDR2 YFSETQ. The CDR3: CASSLEWGPDTQYF.

Here the CDR3 reads CASSWQGQGETQYF. This chain links TRBV5-1 with TRBJ2-5; TCRdb indicates TRBD1, and absent DNA this call remains unverified. CDR1 and CDR2 from the germline V gene are SGHRS and YFSETQ. CDR3 length: 14 amino acids. Combining the CDR3 with reference TRBV5-1 and TRBJ2-5 gives the whole variable domain KAGVTQTPRYLIKTRGQQVTLSCSPISGHRSVSWYQQTPGQGLQFLFEYFSETQRNKGNFPGRFSGRQFSNSRSEMNVSTLELGDSALYLCASSWQGQGETQYFGPGTRLLVL.

V gene TRBV7-2 combines with J gene TRBJ2-3; TCRdb gives TRBD2 as the D gene, but with no DNA this cannot be confirmed. Germline CDR1 is SGHTA and CDR2 is FQGNSA. This CDR3 spans 16 amino acids. The CDR3 here is CASSETSGGAIDTQYF.

This chain connects TRBV20-1 to TRBJ2-7; TCRdb gives TRBD1 as the D gene, but with no DNA this cannot be confirmed. The length of the CDR3 is 12 residues. CDR1 is DFQATT, CDR2 SNEGSKA, per germline (reference sequence). CDR3 amino acids: CSAYPDSYEQYF.

V and J are TRBV9 and TRBJ2-5. The CDR3 contains 13 residues. Germline assignment: CDR1 SGDLS and CDR2 YYNGEE. Here the CDR3 reads CACSVERSETQYF.

The chain uses TRBV21-1 and TRBJ2-5; no DNA is available, so the TRBD1 call from TCRdb remains unchecked. TRBV21-1 is a pseudogene locus. The CDR3 runs to 17 residues. The CDR3 region is CASSKYHRVSYQETQYF.

The chain links TRBV7-3 to TRBJ2-3; TCRdb selects TRBD2, and the lack of DNA leaves this call unchecked. The CDR3 is 17 amino acids. The germline V gene has CDR1 SGHTA and CDR2 FQGTGA. CDR3 residues: CASSLLERRGGTDTQYF.

The rearrangement uses TRBV9 and TRBJ2-7; the TCRdb D gene call, TRBD1, has no DNA to confirm it. There are 15 residues in the CDR3. Germline CDR1 is SGDLS and CDR2 is YYNGEE. The chain's CDR3 is CASSVEGGAYYEQYF. Based on the CDR3 plus reference TRBV9 and TRBJ2-7, the full variable domain is DSGVTQTPKHLITATGQRVTLRCSPRSGDLSVYWYQQSLDQGLQFLIQYYNGEERAKGNILERFSAQQFPDLHSELNLSSLELGDSALYFCASSVEGGAYYEQYFGPGTRLTVT.

V gene TRBV5-4 combines with J gene TRBJ1-6. CDR1 is SGHNT and CDR2 is YYREEE in the germline V gene (reference sequence). This CDR3 is built from 16 residues. This CDR3 reads CASSLGASRYNSPLHF.

The chain has TRBV3-1 and TRBJ1-6. The CDR3 length is 13 residues. CDR1 LGHDT and CDR2 YNNKEL come from the germline V gene (reference sequence). The CDR3 protein is CASSPDYNSPLHF.

The gene calls are TRBV5-1 and TRBJ2-2; the D gene TCRdb calls, TRBD1, cannot be checked with no DNA. Germline V gene sequence: CDR1 SGHRS, CDR2 YFSETQ. The CDR3 runs 15 residues. The CDR3 reads CASRMGTGDTGELFF.

The chain employs TRBV11-2 and TRBJ1-6; the TRBD1 assignment by TCRdb is unverifiable without DNA. Looked up from germline, CDR1 is SGHAT and CDR2 is FQNNGV. The CDR3 totals 15 residues. The CDR3 sequence is CASSLNQGFSSPLHF.

This chain uses TRBV4-1 with TRBJ2-1; TCRdb's D call, TRBD1, is unchecked because there is no DNA. Germline CDR1 MGHRA, CDR2 YSYEKL. CDR3 size: 17 residues. CDR3 region: CASSQDGAASPYNEQFF.

The chain joins TRBV12-3 or TRBV12-4 to TRBJ2-2. The CDR3 loop spans 17 amino acids. This CDR3 reads CASSLAGLRENTGELFF.

The V call is TRBV6-6, the J call TRBJ1-5; TCRdb reports TRBD1, a call that lacks DNA to check it against. The germline V gene has CDR1 MNHNY and CDR2 SVGAGI (reference sequence). The CDR3 consists of 14 residues. The CDR3 spells CASSPGARYQPQHF.

The gene calls are TRBV4-1 and TRBJ2-1; with no DNA, the TCRdb D assignment of TRBD2 cannot be verified. The CDR3 extends over 14 amino acids. Germline CDR1 MGHRA, CDR2 YSYEKL. The CDR3 spells CASSQEGTRNEQFF.

The chain uses TRBV9 and TRBJ2-3. Germline CDR1 reads SGDLS; CDR2 reads YYNGEE. This CDR3 has 15 amino acids. CDR3 residues: CASSVVVGGADTQYF.

The rearrangement uses TRBV7-2 and TRBJ2-7; lacking DNA, the TRBD2 call made by TCRdb goes unchecked. The CDR3 has 15 amino acids. CDR1 is SGHTA and CDR2 is FQGNSA in the germline V gene. The CDR3 sequence: CASSLGGGSPYEQYF. The full variable domain, with the rest looked up from reference TRBV7-2 and TRBJ2-7, is GAGVSQSPSNKVTEKGKDVELRCDPISGHTALYWYRQSLGQGLEFLIYFQGNSAPDKSGLPSDRFSAERTGGSVSTLTIQRTQQEDSAVYLCASSLGGGSPYEQYFGPGTRLTVT.

The rearrangement links TRBV7-9 to TRBJ2-1; the TCRdb D gene call, TRBD1, has no DNA to confirm it. The V gene's germline CDR1 is SEHNR and CDR2 FQNEAQ (reference sequence). The CDR3 totals 17 residues. The CDR3 loop is CASSLTPLHDGNNEQFF.

CDR3 protein: CATSRDEGEETQYF. The V and J genes are TRBV15 and TRBJ2-5; TCRdb's D gene call, TRBD1, goes unchecked for lack of DNA. The CDR3 spans 14 residues. Per germline, CDR1 LNHNV and CDR2 YYDKDF (reference sequence).

The genes are TRBV2 and TRBJ2-5; TCRdb designates TRBD1, a call that cannot be tested without DNA. This CDR3 comprises 15 residues. Germline V gene data show CDR1 as SNHLY and CDR2 as FYNNEI. CDR3 sequence: CASTEEGQGGETQYF.

The rearrangement uses TRBV3-1 and TRBJ1-4. The CDR3 runs 14 residues. Germline assignment: CDR1 LGHDT and CDR2 YNNKEL (reference sequence). The CDR3 sequence: CASSLYSRNEKLFF.

The chain employs TRBV7-3 and TRBJ2-1; TCRdb designates TRBD2, a call that cannot be tested without DNA. Per germline, CDR1 SGHTA and CDR2 FQGTGA. The CDR3 covers 18 residues. CDR3 amino acids: CASSLRPTSGTSYNEQFF. The whole variable domain, remainder taken from reference TRBV7-3 and TRBJ2-1, is GAGVSQTPSNKVTEKGKYVELRCDPISGHTALYWYRQSLGQGPEFLIYFQGTGAADDSGLPNDRFFAVRPEGSVSTLKIQRTERGDSAVYLCASSLRPTSGTSYNEQFFGPGTRLTVL.